A selection of T cell receptor beta chains follows, all from one sample in a study of cytomegalovirus exposure and HLA in healthy donors. Only in-frame clones appear in the TCRdb table, and some are missing; sequencing was by immunoSEQ multiplex PCR. The sample lists about 140,000 clones; 80% were seen once. Sequencing was done on a sample of PBMCs. The receptors shown here come from a man younger than 40 in good health and CMV-seronegative. Both conserved end residues are part of each CDR3. Fields, in order: CDR3 protein, CDR3 DNA, V gene, J gene, D gene, clone size. D genes are given only for firm matches. Clone size is shown for a subset of rows, as once, few, many or a class of expanded clone.

CASSENSPGNTIYF	TGCGCCAGCAGTGAAAACAGCCCTGGAAACACCATATATTTT	TRBV10-1	TRBJ1-3	-	-
CSAPDGVKGETQYF	TGCAGCGCCCCTGACGGGGTAAAAGGAGAGACCCAGTACTTC	TRBV29-1	TRBJ2-5	-	few
CASSIGSGRATDTQYF	TGTGCCAGTAGTATTGGTAGCGGGAGGGCCACAGATACGCAGTATTTT	TRBV19	TRBJ2-3	TRBD2	-
CASSGAFGPTEAFF	TGCGCCAGCAGCGGGGCCTTTGGGCCCACTGAAGCTTTCTTT	TRBV5-1	TRBJ1-1	-	-
CAWSGSSRDSYGYTF	TGTGCCTGGAGTGGGTCCTCTCGGGACAGCTATGGCTACACCTTC	TRBV30	TRBJ1-2	TRBD1	once
CASSEELGGNTEAFF	TGTGCCAGCAGTGAAGAACTAGGCGGGAACACTGAAGCTTTCTTT	TRBV6-1	TRBJ1-1	-	-
CASSFSYGVAFF	TGTGCCAGCAGTTTCTCCTACGGGGTAGCTTTCTTT	TRBV2	TRBJ1-1	-	-
CASSPHLEQFF	TGTGCCAGCTCACCACATCTTGAGCAGTTCTTC	TRBV18	TRBJ2-1	-	-
CASSGTGGNQPQHF	TGTGCCAGTTCCGGGACAGGGGGTAATCAGCCCCAGCATTTT	TRBV19	TRBJ1-5	TRBD1	-
CASGGGYTGELFF	TGTGCCAGCGGGGGGGGCTACACCGGGGAGCTGTTTTTT	TRBV19	TRBJ2-2	TRBD2	-
CASGWRGTLERSEQYF	TGTGCTAGTGGCTGGAGAGGGACTTTAGAACGGAGCGAGCAGTACTTC	TRBV12-5	TRBJ2-7	-	-
CASSLIQLQETQYF	TGTGCCAGCAGCTTAATACAGCTCCAAGAGACCCAGTACTTC	TRBV11-2	TRBJ2-5	-	-
CASSREQGDNQPQHF	TGTGCCAGCTCTCGTGAGCAGGGCGACAATCAGCCCCAGCATTTT	TRBV18	TRBJ1-5	-	-
CASSLTSGRGTPGEQYF	TGCGCCAGCAGCTTGACTAGCGGGAGGGGGACTCCGGGCGAGCAGTACTTC	TRBV5-1	TRBJ2-7	TRBD2	-
CASSLEADSYNEQFF	TGTGCCAGCAGCTTAGAAGCGGACTCCTACAATGAGCAGTTCTTC	TRBV11-3	TRBJ2-1	-	once
CASSSRGAAEAFF	TGTGCCAGCAGCTCTCGCGGGGCGGCTGAAGCTTTCTTT	TRBV7-8	TRBJ1-1	-	many
CASAGTSGRAGNEQFF	TGCGCCAGCGCCGGGACTAGCGGGAGGGCCGGTAATGAGCAGTTCTTC	TRBV5-1	TRBJ2-1	TRBD2	-
CASSPPSGGEQFF	TGTGCCAGCTCACCACCGTCTGGCGGTGAGCAGTTCTTC	TRBV18	TRBJ2-1	-	-
CASSLVGQGGEAFF	TGTGCCAGCAGCTTAGTGGGACAGGGGGGAGAGGCTTTCTTT	TRBV7-2	TRBJ1-1	TRBD1	-
CASNEQVMSYEQYF	TGCGCCAGCAACGAACAGGTCATGTCCTACGAGCAGTACTTC	TRBV5-1	TRBJ2-7	-	-
CASSFVGEGTEAFF	TGCGCCAGCAGCTTCGTAGGGGAGGGCACTGAAGCTTTCTTT	TRBV5-1	TRBJ1-1	-	-
CASMVSYEQYF	TGTGCCAGCATGGTTTCCTACGAGCAGTACTTC	TRBV28	TRBJ2-7	-	once
CSSSRLGDRGNEKLFF	TGTTCCAGCAGCCGTCTTGGGGACAGAGGTAATGAAAAACTGTTTTTT	TRBV7-9	TRBJ1-4	TRBD1	-
CASSSRHSEQYF	TGTGCCAGCAGCTCAAGACACTCCGAGCAGTACTTC	TRBV7-2	TRBJ2-7	-	-
CASSSPGLADQETQYF	TGTGCCAGTAGTAGTCCGGGACTAGCGGACCAAGAGACCCAGTACTTC	TRBV19	TRBJ2-5	TRBD2	once
CASTQGWAGGTDTQYF	TGTGCCAGCACCCAGGGATGGGCAGGGGGTACAGATACGCAGTATTTT	TRBV6-6	TRBJ2-3	TRBD1	-
CASERAQETQYF	TGTGCCTCTGAGAGGGCCCAAGAGACCCAGTACTTC	TRBV7-9	TRBJ2-5	-	-
CASSGVGTTGYTF	TGTGCCAGCAGTGGGGTAGGGACAACGGGATACACCTTC	TRBV25-1	TRBJ1-2	-	-
CASSGGLAGNEQFF	TGTGCCAGCAGCGGGGGACTTGCAGGAAATGAGCAGTTCTTC	TRBV4-2	TRBJ2-1	-	once
CASSFQRQGAFEQYF	TGTGCCAGCAGTTTTCAGCGGCAGGGGGCTTTCGAGCAGTACTTC	TRBV28	TRBJ2-7	TRBD1	-
CASSLAGGFYQASTDTQYF	TGTGCCAGCAGCTTGGCCGGGGGATTCTACCAGGCTAGCACAGATACGCAGTATTTT	TRBV5-6	TRBJ2-3	-	-
CASSEARIDTQYF	TGTGCCAGCAGTGAGGCACGAATAGATACGCAGTATTTT	TRBV25-1	TRBJ2-3	-	-
CASSIGGFTHEQYF	TGTGCCAGTAGTATCGGAGGGTTTACCCACGAGCAGTACTTC	TRBV19	TRBJ2-7	-	-
CASSRGLAGDYEQYF	TGTGCCAGCAGCCGGGGACTAGCGGGAGACTACGAGCAGTACTTC	TRBV7-8	TRBJ2-7	TRBD2	once
CASTPGASGTYEQYF	TGTGCCAGCACCCCTGGGGCTAGCGGTACCTACGAGCAGTACTTC	TRBV6-1	TRBJ2-7	TRBD2	few
CASSRTGTNYNEQFF	TGCGCCAGCAGCCGAACCGGGACTAACTACAATGAGCAGTTCTTC	TRBV4-3	TRBJ2-1	TRBD2	-
CSVEDGGRGADQETQYF	TGCAGCGTTGAAGATGGGGGACGGGGGGCAGACCAAGAGACCCAGTACTTC	TRBV29-1	TRBJ2-5	-	-
CASGSAGHTGANVLTF	TGTGCCAGCGGAAGCGCAGGGCACACTGGGGCCAACGTCCTGACTTTC	TRBV27	TRBJ2-6	-	-
CASSPPSTRGIIYF	TGTGCCAGCAGTCCCCCTTCGACTCGAGGAATCATATATTTT	TRBV28	TRBJ1-3	-	-
CASSFPGPYGYTF	TGTGCCAGCAGTTTCCCTGGGCCATATGGCTACACCTTC	TRBV28	TRBJ1-2	-	-
CAISTPIAGDTQYF	TGTGCCATCAGCACTCCTATCGCCGGAGATACGCAGTATTTT	TRBV10-3	TRBJ2-3	-	-
CASSFGRRGGETQYF	TGCGCCAGCAGCTTTGGGAGGAGGGGTGGAGAGACCCAGTACTTC	TRBV5-1	TRBJ2-5	-	-
CASSPDRASYGYTF	TGTGCCAGCAGTCCCGACAGGGCCTCCTATGGCTACACCTTC	TRBV6-5	TRBJ1-2	TRBD1	few
CASSVGGATANYGYTF	TGTGCCAGCAGCGTCGGTGGGGCCACCGCTAACTATGGCTACACCTTC	TRBV27	TRBJ1-2	-	-
CASYGFSASYEQYF	TGTGCCAGCTACGGTTTTAGCGCATCCTACGAGCAGTACTTC	TRBV28	TRBJ2-7	-	few
CASGLAGSYEQYF	TGTGCCAGCGGACTAGCGGGCTCCTACGAGCAGTACTTC	TRBV10-3	TRBJ2-7	TRBD2	-
CASSVEQGATGELFF	TGTGCCAGCAGCGTAGAGCAGGGGGCTACCGGGGAGCTGTTTTTT	TRBV9	TRBJ2-2	TRBD1	-
CASSSSGTSGEQFF	TGTGCCAGCAGCTCCTCCGGGACTAGTGGTGAGCAGTTCTTC	TRBV5-4	TRBJ2-1	TRBD2	-
CASSVTGGDYGYTF	TGCGCCAGCAGTGTGACAGGGGGTGACTATGGCTACACCTTC	TRBV10-2	TRBJ1-2	TRBD1	-
CASSLSGSVYEQYF	TGTGCCAGCAGTTTAAGCGGGAGTGTATACGAGCAGTACTTC	TRBV27	TRBJ2-7	TRBD2	-
CASSYEESPYNEQFF	TGTGCCAGCAGCTACGAGGAGAGCCCCTACAATGAGCAGTTCTTC	TRBV6-5	TRBJ2-1	-	-
CASSIGTGSNQPQHF	TGTGCCAGTAGTATTGGTACAGGATCAAATCAGCCCCAGCATTTT	TRBV19	TRBJ1-5	-	once
CATSRDRQGNQPQHF	TGTGCCACCAGCAGAGATAGGCAGGGCAATCAGCCCCAGCATTTT	TRBV15	TRBJ1-5	-	-
CASSLPRGYTEAFF	TGTGCCAGCAGTTTACCCAGGGGGTACACTGAAGCTTTCTTT	TRBV28	TRBJ1-1	TRBD1	-
CASSLREANYGYTF	TGCGCCAGCAGCTTGCGAGAAGCTAACTATGGCTACACCTTC	TRBV5-1	TRBJ1-2	-	-
CASSLSLGFGRNTGELFF	TGTGCCAGCAGTTTATCCTTGGGCTTTGGAAGAAACACCGGGGAGCTGTTTTTT	TRBV27	TRBJ2-2	-	-
CASSLGGGGNQPQHF	TGTGCCAGCAGTTTAGGGGGGGGCGGCAATCAGCCCCAGCATTTT	TRBV27	TRBJ1-5	-	-
CASSVGHRDTGELFF	TGTGCCAGCAGCGTAGGTCACCGGGACACCGGGGAGCTGTTTTTT	TRBV9	TRBJ2-2	-	-
CASSSRTAYEQYF	TGTGCCAGTTCTAGCAGGACGGCCTACGAGCAGTACTTC	TRBV19	TRBJ2-7	-	-
CASSQRTGTMGYEQYF	TGTGCCAGCAGCCAGCGGACAGGTACAATGGGCTACGAGCAGTACTTC	TRBV14	TRBJ2-7	TRBD1	-